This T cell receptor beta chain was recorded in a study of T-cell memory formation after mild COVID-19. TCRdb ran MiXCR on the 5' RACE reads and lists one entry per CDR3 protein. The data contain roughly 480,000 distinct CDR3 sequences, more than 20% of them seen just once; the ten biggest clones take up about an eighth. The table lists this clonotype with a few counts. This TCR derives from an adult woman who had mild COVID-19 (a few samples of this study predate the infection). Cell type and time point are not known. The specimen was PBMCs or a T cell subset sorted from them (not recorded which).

Here the CDR3 reads CSAIGPRDGYTF. In DNA, the CDR3 is TGCAGTGCCATCGGGCCCCGAGATGGCTACACCTTC. The rearrangement joins TRBV20-1 to TRBJ1-2; the D is unclear. CDR1 is DFQATT, CDR2 SNEGSKA, per germline (reference sequence). This CDR3 is 12 amino acids long. V was cut by 6 bases and J by 6 bases, with 14 bases left in between.